This TCR beta chain derives from a study of identical twins. Overall study findings and caveats: Conclusions rested on cross-sectional statistics rather than following the same donors. A lower insertion count was a feature of abundant cord blood beta clonotypes, with no such feature in memory repertoires. Twin-shared out-of-frame alpha sequences were enriched for low generation probability.

This clonotype was observed a handful of times. As yet, its antigen is unknown. V was cut by 6 bases and J by 3 bases, with 14 bases left in between. The length of the CDR3 is 13 residues. CDR1 is DFQATT, CDR2 SNEGSKA, per germline (reference sequence). Through template switching, a universal primer site was introduced, and the cDNA contained unique molecular identifiers. TCRdb fed the 5' RACE reads into MiXCR, producing one record per CDR3 protein. The data contain about 260,000 distinct CDR3 sequences, about 7% of them singletons. These data also formed part of another study, on yellow fever vaccine responses in identical twins.

The clonotype originates from a woman between 18 and 29 years old in good health. This chain links TRBV20-1 with TRBJ1-1; D remains ambiguous. The sequenced sample consisted of memory (CD45RO+) T cells sorted from blood. CDR3 in DNA: TGCAGTGCCCTAATGGGCACCCACACTGAAGCTTTCTTT. Amino acid sequence: CSALMGTHTEAFF.